The clone carrying this T cell receptor (beta chain) turned up a few times. V lost 5 bases, J lost 4 bases, and 12 bases lay in between. From germline, CDR1 is SGHTA and CDR2 FQGNSA. The CDR3 consists of 14 residues. MiXCR, run by TCRdb on the RT-PCR reads, gives a single entry per CDR3 protein. The sample shows about 700,000 distinct CDR3 sequences, 13% to 15% of them seen only once. The rearrangement links TRBV7-2 to TRBJ2-1; D is unresolved. This sequence was found in a female donor in good health, serving as a healthy control. The sample was memory CD4+ T cells from blood. CDR3 nucleotides: TGTGCCAGCAGCCCGACTGTTAAGTACAATGAGCAGTTCTTC. This codes for CASSPTVKYNEQFF.